This T cell receptor beta chain was found in a study of T-cell reconstitution after alpha-beta-depleted transplantation in children. Overall study findings and caveats: Expanded clones from the graft, numbering several hundred, reportedly supplied alpha-beta T cells about two months after transplant. It was newly produced T cells that mostly accounted for T-cell counts and diversity one year after transplant. From surviving recipient T cells and thymic progenitors came the high day-60 TCRbeta diversity observed in some patients.

Molecular barcoding with unique molecular identifiers was used for the TCRbeta library. TCRdb reanalysed the PCR reads using MiXCR and keeps one entry per CDR3 protein. The sample carries 500,000 to 650,000 distinct CDR3 sequences, approximately 12% recorded once. The table lists this clonotype with a few counts. Its specificity is not known. The source was PBMCs, mostly from graft donor cells, collected 360 days after TCRalphabeta/CD19-depleted stem cell transplant. This sequence was found in a male patient under 18 who had a stem cell transplant for acute myeloid leukemia, so the T cells may come from the graft donor.

The CDR3 nucleotides are TGTGCCAGCAGGACGGGACTAGCGGGAGGGTTTAATGAGCAGTTCTTC. The encoded protein is CASRTGLAGGFNEQFF. The chain is built from TRBV12-3 or TRBV12-4 and TRBJ2-1; 16 bases align to TRBD2. With V trimmed by 6 bases and J by 7 bases, 6 bases remained unmatched. The CDR3 runs to 16 residues.